Listed below are T cell receptor beta chains from one sample, sequenced in a study of blood T cell repertoires in COVID-19. Profiling relied on immunoSEQ multiplex PCR, and the TCRdb table lists in-frame clones only, not all of them. The data contain roughly 390,000 clones, about 85% of them singletons. The sample was peripheral blood. These receptors were collected from a woman between 18 and 29 years old with acute or convalescent COVID-19. Both conserved end residues are part of each CDR3. A D gene is named only where the DNA matches it firmly. Size is stated for part of the rows, as once, few or many counts, or as a class when the clone is expanded.

>TRBJ1-4|TRBV10-3|.|.
CAISEQIFSTNEKLFF
TGTGCCATCAGTGAGCAGATCTTCTCAACTAATGAAAAACTGTTTTTT
>TRBJ2-3|TRBV5-1|.|.
CASSWPLGGRADTQYF
TGCGCCAGCAGCTGGCCCCTGGGGGGTCGAGCAGATACGCAGTATTTT
>TRBJ1-1|TRBV10-3|.|.
CATMGPGEIEAFF
TGTGCCACAATGGGGCCCGGAGAGATTGAAGCTTTCTTT
>TRBJ2-5|TRBV9|TRBD2|.
CASSVVRGGRETQYF
TGTGCCAGCAGCGTAGTACGGGGGGGCCGAGAGACCCAGTACTTC
>TRBJ2-7|TRBV28|.|once
CASSSPGVIDEQYF
TGTGCCAGCAGCTCACCGGGAGTTATAGACGAGCAGTACTTC
>TRBJ1-1|TRBV9|.|few
CASTQQGTNTEAFF
TGTGCCAGCACCCAACAGGGTACGAACACTGAAGCTTTCTTT
>TRBJ2-1|TRBV5-5|.|.
CASSLVRGTASNEQFF
TGTGCCAGCAGCTTGGTCCGCGGGACCGCTAGCAATGAGCAGTTCTTC
>TRBJ1-1|TRBV24-1|.|.
CATRQTGNTEAFF
TGTGCCACCAGACAAACAGGGAACACTGAAGCTTTCTTT
>TRBJ2-1|TRBV6-5|.|.
CASSLTAYNEQFF
TGTGCCAGCAGTTTGACTGCCTACAATGAGCAGTTCTTC
>TRBJ1-1|TRBV4-1|TRBD1|.
CASSIPGQMNTEAFF
TGCGCCAGCAGCATCCCGGGACAGATGAACACTGAAGCTTTCTTT